These T cell receptor beta chains were read from a single sample in a study of blood T cell repertoires in COVID-19. Sequenced by immunoSEQ multiplex PCR; TCRdb stores in-frame clones only, minus some. The sample consists of about 100,000 clones, approximately 87% of them appearing once. The sample was peripheral blood. These receptors were collected from a human donor in a cohort sampled during active COVID-19. Both conserved end residues are part of each CDR3. D genes are given only for firm matches. The size of a clone is reported for some rows only, either as once, few or many, or as a class for expanded clones.

V gene: TRBV25-1
D gene: TRBD2
clone size: -
J gene: TRBJ2-7
CDR3 protein: CASSEYGTSGRVGQYF
CDR3 DNA: TGTGCCAGCAGTGAATATGGGACTAGCGGGAGAGTCGGGCAGTACTTC

V gene: TRBV23-1
D gene: -
clone size: -
J gene: TRBJ1-2
CDR3 protein: CASSQSNDHLAYGYTF
CDR3 DNA: TGCGCCAGCAGTCAATCGAACGACCATTTAGCCTATGGCTACACCTTC

V gene: TRBV7-9
D gene: -
clone size: -
J gene: TRBJ1-1
CDR3 protein: CASSLRTLLTEAFF
CDR3 DNA: TGTGCCAGCAGCTTGCGGACTCTATTAACTGAAGCTTTCTTT

V gene: TRBV10-3
D gene: -
clone size: -
J gene: TRBJ1-4
CDR3 protein: CAISGEGVEKLFF
CDR3 DNA: TGTGCCATCAGTGGTGAGGGAGTTGAAAAACTGTTTTTT

V gene: TRBV7-2
D gene: TRBD1
clone size: -
J gene: TRBJ1-1
CDR3 protein: CASSPDRGDEAFF
CDR3 DNA: TGTGCCAGCAGCCCGGACAGGGGGGATGAAGCTTTCTTT

V gene: TRBV12-3/TRBV12-4
D gene: TRBD2
clone size: -
J gene: TRBJ2-7
CDR3 protein: CASRIAGVNEQYF
CDR3 DNA: TGTGCCAGCAGGATAGCGGGAGTAAACGAGCAGTACTTC

V gene: TRBV9
D gene: TRBD2
clone size: -
J gene: TRBJ2-3
CDR3 protein: CASSERGRASTDTQYF
CDR3 DNA: TGTGCCAGCAGCGAACGAGGGAGGGCCTCAACAGATACGCAGTATTTT

V gene: TRBV7-2
D gene: TRBD1
clone size: -
J gene: TRBJ1-2
CDR3 protein: CASSRDRVGYTF
CDR3 DNA: TGTGCCAGCAGCCGAGACAGGGTTGGCTACACCTTC

V gene: TRBV5-1
D gene: -
clone size: once
J gene: TRBJ1-5
CDR3 protein: CASSLTGNSNQPQHF
CDR3 DNA: TGCGCCAGCAGCTTGACAGGGAATAGCAATCAGCCCCAGCATTTT

V gene: TRBV6-2/TRBV6-3
D gene: TRBD2
clone size: -
J gene: TRBJ2-5
CDR3 protein: CASSLTSGVRGTQYF
CDR3 DNA: TGTGCCAGCAGTTTAACTAGCGGGGTCAGGGGGACCCAGTACTTC

V gene: TRBV19
D gene: TRBD1
clone size: -
J gene: TRBJ1-5
CDR3 protein: CASSIGQGDQPQHF
CDR3 DNA: TGTGCCAGTAGTATCGGACAGGGCGATCAGCCCCAGCATTTT

V gene: TRBV24-1
D gene: TRBD2
clone size: -
J gene: TRBJ2-3
CDR3 protein: CATSDSLAGTVDTQYF
CDR3 DNA: TGTGCCACCAGTGATTCCCTAGCGGGGACCGTTGATACGCAGTATTTT

V gene: TRBV7-9
D gene: -
clone size: once
J gene: TRBJ1-3
CDR3 protein: CASSLDSSGNTIYF
CDR3 DNA: TGTGCCAGCAGCTTAGACAGCTCTGGAAACACCATATATTTT

V gene: TRBV10-3
D gene: -
clone size: -
J gene: TRBJ2-7
CDR3 protein: CAISVAGAASYEQYF
CDR3 DNA: TGTGCCATCAGTGTAGCAGGGGCGGCATCCTACGAGCAGTACTTC

V gene: TRBV5-8
D gene: -
clone size: -
J gene: TRBJ2-1
CDR3 protein: CASSRGGPGYNEQFF
CDR3 DNA: TGTGCCAGCAGCCGCGGGGGCCCGGGGTACAATGAGCAGTTCTTC

V gene: TRBV23-1
D gene: TRBD1
clone size: -
J gene: TRBJ1-6
CDR3 protein: CASTLDRGYSPLHF
CDR3 DNA: TGCGCCAGCACCTTGGACAGGGGATATTCACCCCTCCACTTT

V gene: TRBV7-8
D gene: -
clone size: -
J gene: TRBJ2-2
CDR3 protein: CASSGPYTGELFF
CDR3 DNA: TGTGCCAGCAGCGGCCCCTACACCGGGGAGCTGTTTTTT

V gene: TRBV19
D gene: -
clone size: -
J gene: TRBJ2-1
CDR3 protein: CASSTFAGIANEQFF
CDR3 DNA: TGTGCCAGTAGTACGTTCGCAGGGATCGCCAATGAGCAGTTCTTC

V gene: TRBV7-8
D gene: -
clone size: -
J gene: TRBJ2-1
CDR3 protein: CASSPGTHSSYNEQFF
CDR3 DNA: TGTGCCAGCAGCCCTGGGACTCACAGCTCCTACAATGAGCAGTTCTTC

V gene: TRBV6-5
D gene: TRBD1
clone size: once
J gene: TRBJ1-2
CDR3 protein: CASKPGQNYGYTF
CDR3 DNA: TGTGCCAGCAAGCCGGGACAGAACTATGGCTACACCTTC

V gene: TRBV5-4
D gene: -
clone size: -
J gene: TRBJ2-1
CDR3 protein: CASSLVQGAYNEQFF
CDR3 DNA: TGTGCCAGCAGCTTGGTGCAGGGTGCCTACAATGAGCAGTTCTTC

V gene: TRBV5-1
D gene: TRBD2
clone size: -
J gene: TRBJ2-3
CDR3 protein: CASSLSLAAVDTQYF
CDR3 DNA: TGCGCCAGCAGCTTATCACTAGCGGCGGTAGATACGCAGTATTTT

V gene: TRBV27
D gene: TRBD1
clone size: -
J gene: TRBJ1-2
CDR3 protein: CASSPSPGTGFGYTF
CDR3 DNA: TGTGCCAGCAGTCCCAGTCCCGGGACAGGGTTCGGCTACACCTTC

V gene: TRBV5-4
D gene: -
clone size: once
J gene: TRBJ1-1
CDR3 protein: CASSRGGLGNTEAFF
CDR3 DNA: TGTGCCAGCAGCCGCGGGGGTTTGGGGAACACTGAAGCTTTCTTT

V gene: TRBV9
D gene: TRBD1
clone size: -
J gene: TRBJ1-4
CDR3 protein: CASSISGTAKKLFF
CDR3 DNA: TGTGCCAGCAGCATATCCGGGACAGCTAAAAAACTGTTTTTT

V gene: TRBV12-3/TRBV12-4
D gene: -
clone size: -
J gene: TRBJ2-7
CDR3 protein: CASSEGGYEQYF
CDR3 DNA: TGTGCCAGCAGTGAAGGCGGGTACGAGCAGTACTTC

V gene: TRBV3-1/TRBV3-2
D gene: TRBD1
clone size: -
J gene: TRBJ1-1
CDR3 protein: CASSQQQGADTEAFF
CDR3 DNA: TGTGCCAGCAGCCAACAACAGGGGGCGGACACTGAAGCTTTCTTT

V gene: TRBV15
D gene: -
clone size: -
J gene: TRBJ2-3
CDR3 protein: CATSRNRDLPSLNTQYF
CDR3 DNA: TGTGCCACCAGCAGAAACCGGGACTTGCCTTCGTTGAATACGCAGTATTTT

V gene: TRBV2
D gene: TRBD2
clone size: few
J gene: TRBJ2-2
CDR3 protein: CASRSTSSDTGELFF
CDR3 DNA: TGTGCCAGCAGGTCGACTAGCTCGGACACCGGGGAGCTGTTTTTT

V gene: TRBV7-2
D gene: TRBD2
clone size: -
J gene: TRBJ2-3
CDR3 protein: CASSLGAGKSTDTQYF
CDR3 DNA: TGTGCCAGCAGCTTAGGAGCGGGGAAAAGCACAGATACGCAGTATTTT

V gene: TRBV19
D gene: TRBD1
clone size: -
J gene: TRBJ1-2
CDR3 protein: CASSTGQGNGYTF
CDR3 DNA: TGTGCCAGTAGTACGGGACAGGGGAACGGCTACACCTTC

V gene: TRBV19
D gene: TRBD2
clone size: few
J gene: TRBJ2-3
CDR3 protein: CASTSGGSLTDTQYF
CDR3 DNA: TGTGCCAGTACTTCCGGGGGGAGCCTCACAGATACGCAGTATTTT